The 21 T cell receptor beta chains presented below share a single source sample, sequenced in a study of T cells in Graves' hyperthyroidism and ophthalmopathy. Amplification of TCR beta CDR3 regions was performed using RNA transcripts as template. A set of HTBI primers served as the primers for a first-round RT-PCR of the TCR CDR3. TCRdb re-called the multiplex PCR reads through MiXCR, storing one row per CDR3 protein. The sample holds almost 350,000 distinct CDR3 sequences, 15% to 20% seen once. The source material was blood. The receptors stem from a woman aged 40 to 50 with Graves' ophthalmopathy.

The table lists this clonotype with a count of one. The genes are TRBV29-1 and TRBJ1-6; no definite D call. Trimming removed 1 base from V and 12 bases from J, with 13 bases in between. There are 13 residues in the CDR3. Germline V gives CDR1 SQVTM, CDR2 ANQGSEA. The CDR3 bases are TGCAGCGTTGAAGTTGGGCCGGGCATACCCCTCCACTTT. It yields the protein CSVEVGPGIPLHF.

The table lists this clonotype with many counts. This chain links TRBV30 with TRBJ1-2; D may be TRBD1 (5 bases). Trimming shortened V by 2 bases and J by 7 bases, and 8 bases separated the two germline ends. Looked up from germline, CDR1 is GTSNPN and CDR2 is SVGIG (reference sequence). CDR3 length: 11 residues. The CDR3 here is CAWSSGVGYTF. CDR3 nucleotide sequence: TGTGCCTGGAGTTCGGGGGTTGGCTACACCTTC. Full variable domain (rest looked up from reference TRBV30 and TRBJ1-2): SQTIHQWPATLVQPVGSPLSLECTVEGTSNPNLYWYRQAAGRGLQLLFYSVGIGQISSEVPQNLSASRPQDRQFILSSKKLLLSDSGFYLCAWSSGVGYTFGSGTRLTVV.

This clonotype has at least ten counts. This rearrangement joins TRBV12-3 or TRBV12-4 to TRBJ1-5, with D unclear. This CDR3 comprises 16 residues. V was pared by 3 bases and J by 1 base, with 13 bases between. Written as DNA, the CDR3 is TGTGCCAGCAGTTTTGCGGGTCCTAGAAGCAATCAGCCCCAGCATTTT. It encodes CASSFAGPRSNQPQHF.

This clonotype was counted ten times or more. The chain employs TRBV7-2 and TRBJ2-7; no clear D. CDR1 and CDR2 (germline): SGHTA, FQGNSA. V shed 0 bases and J shed 4 bases, with 13 bases lying between them. This CDR3 comprises 15 residues. The chain's CDR3 is CASSLAGPVGYEQYF. Here the CDR3 DNA reads TGTGCCAGCAGCTTAGCGGGCCCGGTGGGGTACGAGCAGTACTTC.

This clonotype came up once. One end of the junction is discordant with germline, which a read error may explain. The DNA of the CDR3 is TGTGCCGGCAGGAGCGCAGAGGGTATGTCCTACGAGCAGTACTTC. Its translation: CAGRSAEGMSYEQYF. The chain recombines TRBV6-2 or TRBV6-3 with TRBJ2-7; D is possibly TRBD2 (5 bases). The CDR3 runs 15 residues. Germline V gene data show CDR1 as MNHEY and CDR2 as SVGEGT.

This clonotype was observed at least ten times. The chain joins TRBV20-1 to TRBJ2-5; D is perhaps TRBD1 (6 bases). This CDR3 contains 13 residues. Germline V gives CDR1 DFQATT, CDR2 SNEGSKA (reference sequence). V lost 5 bases, J lost 5 bases, and 15 bases lay in between. CDR3 region: CSAYGYQGETQYF. The CDR3 nucleotides read TGCAGTGCTTATGGATATCAGGGGGAGACCCAGTACTTC.

There are a few counts of this clonotype. The chain recombines TRBV9 with TRBJ1-2; possible D gene TRBD1, 5 bases. Trimming pared 0 bases from V and 6 bases from J, leaving 12 bases between. Looked up from germline, CDR1 is SGDLS and CDR2 is YYNGEE. This CDR3 region has 14 residues. This CDR3 reads CASSVASGLHGYTF. The CDR3, as DNA: TGTGCCAGCAGCGTAGCTTCAGGGTTACATGGCTACACCTTC.

The sample holds many counts of this clonotype. J is TRBJ2-7 and V is TRBV27; either TRBD1 or TRBD2 may supply D (5 bases each). This CDR3 spans 13 amino acids. The ends were cut back, 6 bases at V and 5 bases at J, with 14 bases in the middle. Germline V CDR1 and CDR2: MNHEY, SMNVEV (reference sequence). CDR3 protein: CASRTSGRHEQYF. The CDR3, as DNA: TGTGCCAGCAGGACCTCGGGACGGCACGAGCAGTACTTC.

This clonotype was picked up many times. The rearrangement joins TRBV7-2 to TRBJ1-5; D unresolved. Deletions cut 1 base from V and 4 bases from J, with 8 bases between. This CDR3 spans 14 amino acids. Germline-derived CDR1 and CDR2 are SGHTA and FQGNSA. CDR3 sequence (DNA): TGTGCCAGCAGCTTAGGGGATCTAAATCAGCCCCAGCATTTT. As protein: CASSLGDLNQPQHF.

This clonotype has a single count. V is TRBV24-1 and J is TRBJ2-2; the D is unclear. The CDR3 totals 14 residues. Germline loops: CDR1 KGHDR, CDR2 SFDVKD. Trimming took off 5 bases at V and 5 bases at J, with 11 bases between the two ends. This CDR3 is CATSGSRLTGELFF. CDR3 nucleotide sequence: TGTGCCACCAGTGGATCCAGGTTGACCGGGGAGCTGTTTTTT.

This clonotype was seen many times. The chain is built from TRBV29-1 and TRBJ1-3, with D tentatively TRBD1 (6 bases). V shed 4 bases and J shed 0 bases, with 13 bases lying between them. This CDR3 has 15 residues. Per the germline V gene, CDR1 is SQVTM and CDR2 is ANQGSEA. CDR3 nucleotides: TGCAGCGTTGGCACAGGGCATAGCTCTGGAAACACCATATATTTT. Its translation is CSVGTGHSSGNTIYF.

This clonotype was picked up many times. The chain couples TRBV9 to TRBJ1-2; D remains unclear. The V gene's germline CDR1 is SGDLS and CDR2 YYNGEE. The CDR3 is 14 residues long. V was trimmed by 0 bases and J by 2 bases, leaving 8 bases between them. This CDR3 is CASSVVPDNYGYTF. The CDR3 nucleotides read TGTGCCAGCAGCGTAGTTCCCGACAACTATGGCTACACCTTC. Full variable domain (outside the CDR3, taken from reference TRBV9 and TRBJ1-2): DSGVTQTPKHLITATGQRVTLRCSPRSGDLSVYWYQQSLDQGLQFLIQYYNGEERAKGNILERFSAQQFPDLHSELNLSSLELGDSALYFCASSVVPDNYGYTFGSGTRLTVV.

This clonotype was counted ten times or more. V usage is TRBV2 and J usage is TRBJ2-5; D possibly corresponds to TRBD2 (6 bases). CDR1 and CDR2 from the germline V gene are SNHLY and FYNNEI. Deletions cut 0 bases from V and 5 bases from J, with 16 bases between. This CDR3 has 16 residues. This CDR3 is CASSEATEGPAETQYF. For the CDR3, the DNA is TGTGCCAGCAGTGAAGCTACGGAGGGCCCCGCGGAGACCCAGTACTTC.

This clonotype came up many times. The rearrangement links TRBV6-1 to TRBJ2-5; D gene ambiguous. The CDR3 is 12 residues long. Trimming removed 3 bases from V and 5 bases from J, with 7 bases in between. In germline, CDR1 is MNHNS, CDR2 SASEGT. CDR3 in amino acids: CASSDRVETQYF. The CDR3 nucleotides read TGTGCCAGCAGTGACCGTGTGGAGACCCAGTACTTC.

The genes are TRBV12-3 or TRBV12-4 and TRBJ2-4, with 10 nucleotides matching TRBD1. V lost 6 bases to trimming and J lost 7 bases; unmatched junction nucleotides: 6. The CDR3 totals 14 residues. The CDR3 is CASSLGTGANIQYF. CDR3 sequence (DNA): TGTGCCAGCAGCCTCGGGACAGGGGCGAACATTCAGTACTTC.

The V and J genes are TRBV12-3 or TRBV12-4 and TRBJ1-1; D unresolved. The CDR3 length is 13 residues. V was clipped by 6 bases and J by 5 bases, with 13 bases between them. The CDR3 loop reads CASSRSDKTEAFF. CDR3 sequence (DNA): TGTGCCAGCAGCCGCTCCGACAAGACTGAAGCTTTCTTT.

Many counts were recorded for this clonotype. The rearrangement uses TRBV11-2 and TRBJ2-7, with TRBD2 identical over 7 bases. J gave up 6 bases and V 0 bases, and 8 bases lay outside the gene matches. Germline V gene lookup returns CDR1 SGHAT and CDR2 FQNNGV. This CDR3 contains 15 residues. CDR3 sequence: CASSLDRTRRREQYF. Here the CDR3 DNA reads TGTGCCAGCAGCTTAGATCGGACTAGGCGGCGCGAGCAGTACTTC.

At least ten counts were recorded for this clonotype. J is TRBJ2-5 and V is TRBV25-1; D gene unclear. Germline CDR1 MGHDK, CDR2 SYGVNS. Trimming removed 0 bases from V and 2 bases from J, with 10 bases in between. The CDR3 sequence is 15 residues long. CDR3 sequence reads: CASSEYIVGQETQYF. The CDR3 region has the DNA TGTGCCAGCAGTGAATATATAGTAGGGCAAGAGACCCAGTACTTC.

This clonotype was observed at least ten times. Germline and junction disagree at one end, which may indicate a read error. The rearrangement joins TRBV7-2 to TRBJ2-7; no firm D call. Germline loops: CDR1 SGHTA, CDR2 FQGNSA. This CDR3 comprises 15 residues. The CDR3 DNA sequence: TGTGCCAGCAGCCCCAGACTGACCACCTACTACGAGCAGCACTTC. This encodes CASSPRLTTYYEQHF.

This clonotype has a count of ten or more. The J gene is TRBJ1-2, the V gene TRBV29-1; D is uncertain. This CDR3 comprises 14 residues. Germline lookup yields CDR1 SQVTM and CDR2 ANQGSEA. V was pared by 6 bases and J by 6 bases, with 20 bases between. CDR3 in amino acids: CSVMTGPGLDGYTF. The DNA of the CDR3 is TGCAGCGTCATGACCGGGCCAGGCTTGGATGGCTACACCTTC.

This clonotype was detected ten times or more. The chain recombines TRBV15 with TRBJ1-5; possible D gene TRBD1, 5 bases. CDR3 length: 14 amino acids. The germline V gene encodes CDR1 LNHNV and CDR2 YYDKDF (reference sequence). Trimming took 5 bases from V and 6 from J, leaving 14 bases between them. CDR3 nucleotides: TGTGCCACCAGCGCCGTGGGGGGTGTTCAGCCCCAGCATTTT. This gives the protein CATSAVGGVQPQHF.